What follows is one TCR beta chain and its context. The data derive from a study of blood T cell repertoires in COVID-19. The overall study: Donors in the United States, Italy and Spain gave samples during acute or convalescent COVID-19. Sources were T cells, B-cell-depleted T cells, or PBMCs; the material itself was cDNA or gDNA.

The V end lost 9 bases, the J end lost 5 bases, and 9 bases lay between the germline ends. Germline-derived CDR1 and CDR2 are KGHDR and SFDVKD. The CDR3 is 12 residues long. Repertoires were generated with immunoSEQ multiplex PCR, while TCRdb's copy carries only in-frame clones and drops some. This sample carries 65,000 to 90,000 clones, 82% of them seen once, and the ten largest clones take 10%. The genes are TRBV24-1 and TRBJ2-2; tentative D call: TRBD2 (5 bases). What was sequenced was peripheral blood. This TCR was recovered from a man between 60 and 75 years old with acute or convalescent COVID-19. The CDR3 loop reads CATQRGTGELFF. DNA for the CDR3: TGTGCCACCCAGAGAGGGACCGGGGAGCTGTTTTTT.